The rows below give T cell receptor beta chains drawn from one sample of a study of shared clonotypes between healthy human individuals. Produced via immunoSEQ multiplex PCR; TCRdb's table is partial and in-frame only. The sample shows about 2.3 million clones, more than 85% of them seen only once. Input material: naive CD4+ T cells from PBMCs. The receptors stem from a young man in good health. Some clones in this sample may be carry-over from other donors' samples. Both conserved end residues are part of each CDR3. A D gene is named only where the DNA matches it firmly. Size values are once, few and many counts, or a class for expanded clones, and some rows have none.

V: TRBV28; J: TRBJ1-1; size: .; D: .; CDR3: CASSPTTEAFF; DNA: TGTGCCAGCAGTCCCACCACTGAAGCTTTCTTT
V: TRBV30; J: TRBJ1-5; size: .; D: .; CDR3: CAWSTQSNQPQHF; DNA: TGTGCCTGGAGTACCCAGAGCAATCAGCCCCAGCATTTT
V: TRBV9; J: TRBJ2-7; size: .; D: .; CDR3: CASSPRVSDSRYEQYF; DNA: TGTGCCAGCAGCCCCAGAGTATCTGACAGCCGCTACGAGCAGTACTTC
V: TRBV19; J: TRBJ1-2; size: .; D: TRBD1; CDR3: CASSRQEGANGYTF; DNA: TGTGCCAGTAGCCGCCAGGAGGGGGCGAATGGCTACACCTTC
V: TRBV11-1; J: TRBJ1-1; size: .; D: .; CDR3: CASRKIGGIGFF; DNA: TGTGCCAGCAGAAAAATTGGGGGTATAGGTTTCTTT
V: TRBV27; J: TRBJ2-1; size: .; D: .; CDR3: CASSFRNNEQFF; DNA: TGTGCCAGCAGTTTCCGTAACAATGAGCAGTTCTTC
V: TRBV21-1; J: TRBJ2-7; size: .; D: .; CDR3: CASSKLGTGSGEQYF; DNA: TGTGCCAGCAGCAAATTGGGGACAGGGTCGGGCGAGCAGTACTTC
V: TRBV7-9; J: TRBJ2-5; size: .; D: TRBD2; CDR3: CASSLRREGKTQYF; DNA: TGTGCCAGCAGCTTACGGCGGGAGGGCAAGACCCAGTACTTC
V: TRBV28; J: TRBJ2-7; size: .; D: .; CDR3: CASSLFGQGRTSDKYEQYF; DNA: TGTGCCAGCAGTTTATTCGGACAGGGGCGGACTAGCGACAAATACGAGCAGTACTTC
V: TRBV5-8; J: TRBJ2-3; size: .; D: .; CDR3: CASSLQRADTQYF; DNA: TGTGCCAGCAGTTTACAGAGGGCAGATACGCAGTATTTT
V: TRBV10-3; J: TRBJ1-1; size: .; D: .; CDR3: CAISDPNTEAFF; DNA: TGTGCCATCAGTGACCCGAACACTGAAGCTTTCTTT
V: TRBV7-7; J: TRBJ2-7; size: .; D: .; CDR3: CASSFNPAYEQYF; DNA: TGTGCCAGCAGCTTCAACCCCGCCTACGAGCAGTACTTC
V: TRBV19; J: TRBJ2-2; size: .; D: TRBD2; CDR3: CASSIEGTSGIGLGELFF; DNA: TGTGCCAGTAGTATAGAAGGGACTAGCGGGATCGGTCTCGGGGAGCTGTTTTTT
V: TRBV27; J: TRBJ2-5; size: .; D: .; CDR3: CASSRTGNQETQYF; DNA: TGTGCCAGCAGTCGAACAGGGAACCAAGAGACCCAGTACTTC
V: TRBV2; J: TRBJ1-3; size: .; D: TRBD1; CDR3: CASSDQPGQGGNTIYF; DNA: TGTGCCAGCAGTGATCAACCGGGACAGGGGGGAAACACCATATATTTT
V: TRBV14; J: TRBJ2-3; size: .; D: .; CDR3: CASSPRGAGDTQYF; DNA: TGTGCCAGCAGCCCCCGGGGGGCAGGTGATACGCAGTATTTT
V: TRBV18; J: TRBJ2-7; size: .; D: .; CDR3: CASSPRGRSYEQYF; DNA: TGTGCCAGCTCACCCCGAGGACGGTCCTACGAGCAGTACTTC
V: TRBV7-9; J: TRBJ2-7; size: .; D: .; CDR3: CASSPGTSYEQYF; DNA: TGTGCCAGCAGCCCGGGGACGTCCTACGAGCAGTACTTC
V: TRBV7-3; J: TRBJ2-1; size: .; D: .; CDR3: CASSPDSGEQFF; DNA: TGTGCCAGCAGTCCGGACAGTGGTGAGCAGTTCTTC
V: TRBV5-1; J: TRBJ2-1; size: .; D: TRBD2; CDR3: CASSRGTSGYNEQFF; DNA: TGCGCCAGCAGCCGGGGGACTAGCGGATACAATGAGCAGTTCTTC
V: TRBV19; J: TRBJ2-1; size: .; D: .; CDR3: CASSPLGGPYNEQFF; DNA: TGTGCCAGTAGTCCGCTGGGGGGCCCCTACAATGAGCAGTTCTTC
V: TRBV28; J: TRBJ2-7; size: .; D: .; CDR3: CASSRPTSRRSYEQYF; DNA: TGTGCCAGCAGCCGCCCGACTAGTCGGAGATCCTACGAGCAGTACTTC
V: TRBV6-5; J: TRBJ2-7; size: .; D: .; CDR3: CASSYSIRGAYEQYF; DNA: TGTGCCAGCAGTTACTCGATCAGGGGAGCCTACGAGCAGTACTTC
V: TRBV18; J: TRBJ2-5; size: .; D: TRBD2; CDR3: CASSPLPLRLAGGGKEETQYF; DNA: TGTGCCAGCTCACCCCTCCCCCTCAGACTAGCGGGAGGGGGGAAAGAAGAGACCCAGTACTTC
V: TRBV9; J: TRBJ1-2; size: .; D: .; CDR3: CASSVEPTNYGYTF; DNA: TGTGCCAGCAGCGTAGAACCTACCAACTATGGCTACACCTTC
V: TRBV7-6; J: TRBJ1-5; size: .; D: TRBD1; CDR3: CASSSDRGLGYSNQPQHF; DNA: TGTGCCAGCAGCTCCGACAGGGGGCTAGGGTATAGCAATCAGCCCCAGCATTTT
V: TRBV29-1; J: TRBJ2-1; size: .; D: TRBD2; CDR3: CSGWSGLAGVRDEQFF; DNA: TGCAGCGGATGGTCGGGACTAGCGGGAGTCCGCGATGAGCAGTTCTTC
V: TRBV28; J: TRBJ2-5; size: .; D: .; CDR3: CASSLFHGPTQYF; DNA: TGTGCCAGCAGTTTATTTCACGGGCCGACCCAGTACTTC
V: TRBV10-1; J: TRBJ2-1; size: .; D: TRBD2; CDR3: CASSGTSGRAFFQQFF; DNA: TGCGCCAGCAGTGGTACTAGCGGGAGGGCCTTCTTCCAGCAGTTCTTC
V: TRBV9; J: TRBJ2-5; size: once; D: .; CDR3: CASSVAPAGSQETQYF; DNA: TGTGCCAGCAGCGTAGCTCCGGCAGGGAGTCAAGAGACCCAGTACTTC
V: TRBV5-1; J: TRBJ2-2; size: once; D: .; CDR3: CASSFPGNSPGNTGELFF; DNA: TGCGCCAGCAGCTTCCCCGGTAACTCCCCGGGGAACACCGGGGAGCTGTTTTTT
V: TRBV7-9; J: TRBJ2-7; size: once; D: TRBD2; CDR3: CASSPSRTSSYEQYF; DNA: TGTGCCAGCAGCCCGTCCAGGACTAGCTCCTACGAGCAGTACTTC
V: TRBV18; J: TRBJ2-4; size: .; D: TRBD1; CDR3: CASSPDRDIAKNIQYF; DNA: TGTGCCAGCTCACCAGACAGGGACATAGCCAAAAACATTCAGTACTTC
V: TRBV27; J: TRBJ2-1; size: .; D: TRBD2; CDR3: CASSFRLAGYSSYNEQFF; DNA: TGTGCCAGCAGTTTTCGGCTAGCGGGTTATAGCTCCTACAATGAGCAGTTCTTC
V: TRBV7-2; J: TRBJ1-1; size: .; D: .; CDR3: CASSQRGHTEAFF; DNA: TGTGCCAGCAGCCAACGGGGACACACTGAAGCTTTCTTT
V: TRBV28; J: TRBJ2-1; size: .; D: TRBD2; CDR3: CASSLPTSGRLGYSEQFF; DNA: TGTGCCAGCAGTTTACCCACTAGCGGGAGGCTAGGGTACAGTGAGCAGTTCTTC
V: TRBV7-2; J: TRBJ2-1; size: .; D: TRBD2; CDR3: CASSFFHSLTGLGDNEQFF; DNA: TGTGCCAGCAGCTTTTTCCATAGCTTGACGGGACTAGGGGACAATGAGCAGTTCTTC
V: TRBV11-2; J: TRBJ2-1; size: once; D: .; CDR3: CASSLDRPNEQFF; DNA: TGTGCCAGCAGCTTAGATCGTCCCAATGAGCAGTTCTTC
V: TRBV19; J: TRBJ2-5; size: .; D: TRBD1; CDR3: CASRTQTGGAETQYF; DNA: TGTGCCAGTAGGACACAGACAGGGGGCGCTGAGACCCAGTACTTC
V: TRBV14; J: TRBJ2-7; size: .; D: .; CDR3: CASSQGLSYEQYF; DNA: TGTGCCAGCAGCCAAGGTCTTAGCTACGAGCAGTACTTC
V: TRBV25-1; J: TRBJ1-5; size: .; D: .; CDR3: CASARTGDNQPQHF; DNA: TGTGCCAGCGCCCGGACTGGAGACAATCAGCCCCAGCATTTT
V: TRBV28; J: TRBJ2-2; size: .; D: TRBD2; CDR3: CASSLPATSGRGHTGELFF; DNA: TGTGCCAGCAGTCTTCCCGCGACTAGCGGGAGAGGTCACACCGGGGAGCTGTTTTTT
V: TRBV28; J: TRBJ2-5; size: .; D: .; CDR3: CASKDSSETQYF; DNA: TGTGCCAGTAAGGACAGTTCGGAGACCCAGTACTTC
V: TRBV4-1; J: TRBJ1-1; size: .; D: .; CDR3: CASRGATGRMNTEAFF; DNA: TGCGCCAGCAGAGGCGCAACGGGAAGAATGAACACTGAAGCTTTCTTT
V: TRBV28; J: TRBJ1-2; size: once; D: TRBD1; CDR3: CASSWTGGGYTF; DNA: TGTGCCAGCAGTTGGACAGGGGGAGGCTACACCTTC
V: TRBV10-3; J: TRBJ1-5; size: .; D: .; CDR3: CAISESGRINQPQHF; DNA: TGTGCCATCAGTGAGTCTGGACGGATCAATCAGCCCCAGCATTTT
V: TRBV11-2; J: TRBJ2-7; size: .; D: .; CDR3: CASSLVAGTSEQYF; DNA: TGTGCCAGCAGCTTAGTAGCAGGGACCTCCGAGCAGTACTTC
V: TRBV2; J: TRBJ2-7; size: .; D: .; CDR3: CASSLVSASYEQYF; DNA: TGTGCCAGCAGCCTGGTCTCCGCCTCCTACGAGCAGTACTTC
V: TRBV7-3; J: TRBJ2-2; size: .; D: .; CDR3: CASSLRFGGSTGELFF; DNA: TGTGCCAGCAGCTTAAGATTCGGAGGGAGTACCGGGGAGCTGTTTTTT